The 6 T cell receptor beta chains reported below all come from one sample, sequenced in a study of T cells in Graves' hyperthyroidism and ophthalmopathy. Amplified regions were TCR beta CDR3 sequences from RNA transcripts. First-round RT-PCR with HTBI primers amplified the TCR CDR3 region. TCRdb independently ran MiXCR on the multiplex PCR reads; one entry per CDR3 protein. The sample contains some 420,000 distinct CDR3 sequences, roughly 13% of which appear only once. The sample taken for sequencing was blood. The origin of the receptors is a woman aged 18-29 years with Graves' hyperthyroidism.

In this sample, this clonotype turned up a few times. At one end, the junction sequence differs from germline, possibly due to a read error. The chain employs TRBV12-3 or TRBV12-4 and TRBJ1-1; TRBD1 is a possible D gene (5 bases). The CDR3 is 16 residues long. The DNA for the CDR3 is TGTGCCAGCAGTCCCGCGGGACGGATAATGAACACTGAAGCTTCCTTT. It is translated as CASSPAGRIMNTEASF.

This clonotype was seen ten or more times. J is TRBJ2-7 and V is TRBV6-1; D gene ambiguous. CDR3 size: 13 residues. The V end was cut by 10 bases, the J end by 5 bases, with 18 bases between. Looked up from germline, CDR1 is MNHNS and CDR2 is SASEGT. As DNA, the CDR3 is TGTGCCATTATGGAAAGCGCGGCGGACGAGCAGTACTTC. This gives the protein CAIMESAADEQYF.

This clonotype occurred many times. The chain joins TRBV20-1 to TRBJ2-7, with D unresolved. Germline CDR1 DFQATT, CDR2 SNEGSKA (reference sequence). The V end lost 8 bases, the J end lost 4 bases, and 21 bases lay between the germline ends. The CDR3 loop spans 14 amino acids. CDR3 DNA: TGCAGTACCCCTGCGGTTCCGGACGTATACGAGCAGTACTTC. It codes for CSTPAVPDVYEQYF.

This clonotype showed up just a few times. The J gene is TRBJ2-2, the V gene TRBV3-1; 7 bases match TRBD2. The V and J ends lost 4 bases and 6 bases, in that order; junction bases with no gene match: 11. CDR1 LGHDT and CDR2 YNNKEL come from the germline V gene (reference sequence). There are 16 residues in the CDR3. CDR3 DNA: TGTGCCAGCAGCCGAAGACCGGGAGGAGGGGCCGGGGAGCTGTTTTTT. Encoded protein: CASSRRPGGGAGELFF.

This clonotype was counted at least ten times. This chain connects TRBV30 to TRBJ1-2; 8 positions agree with TRBD1. The ends lost 4 bases at V and 8 bases at J; junction bases unmatched: 12. Germline lookup yields CDR1 GTSNPN and CDR2 SVGIG (reference sequence). The CDR3 spans 14 residues. The CDR3 loop reads CAWTHQGAWEGYTF. The CDR3 DNA reads as TGTGCCTGGACCCACCAGGGGGCCTGGGAAGGCTACACCTTC.

This clonotype was detected only a few times. A much larger clone is a single base away; this may be a read error. The V gene is TRBV2, the J gene TRBJ2-1; maybe TRBD1 (5 bases). CDR3 size: 15 residues. Germline values: CDR1 SNHLY, CDR2 FYNNEI. CDR3 sequence reads: CASGEGAGSYNEQFF. The CDR3 DNA follows: TGTGCCAGCGGTGAAGGGGCAGGTTCCTACAATGAGCAGTTCTTC.